These T cell receptor beta chains were read from a single sample in a study of shared clonotypes between healthy human individuals. The data were produced by immunoSEQ multiplex PCR, yet TCRdb's version contains in-frame clones alone and is incomplete. The table has millions of clones, about 95% seen once. The sequenced sample consisted of naive CD8+ T cells sorted from blood. Every receptor here comes from a man younger than 30 in good health. CDR3s include the opening cysteine and the closing phenylalanine or tryptophan. The D gene is left open where the match is weak. Clone size is not always given. Where it is, it says once, few, many or a class for expanded clones.

cdr3_nt | cdr3_aa | j_call | v_call | d_call | clone_size
TGCGCCAGCAGCTTGGCCAAATCCTACGAGCAGTACTTC | CASSLAKSYEQYF | TRBJ2-7 | TRBV5-1 | - | -
TGCGCCAGCAGCCAAGGCGGGATTGGCTACGAGCAGTACTTC | CASSQGGIGYEQYF | TRBJ2-7 | TRBV4-3 | - | few
TGTGCCAGCAGCTTTCAAGGGTACGGCGAGCAGTACTTC | CASSFQGYGEQYF | TRBJ2-7 | TRBV11-2 | - | once
TGTGCCAGCAGCGTAGGAGGACTAGCTGGTAATGAGCAGTTCTTC | CASSVGGLAGNEQFF | TRBJ2-1 | TRBV9 | TRBD2 | -
TGTGCCAGCAGTCTACTGGGTAGCACAGATACGCAGTATTTT | CASSLLGSTDTQYF | TRBJ2-3 | TRBV27 | - | -
TGTGCCAGCAGCCCCCGCACAGATACGCAGTATTTT | CASSPRTDTQYF | TRBJ2-3 | TRBV6-5 | - | once
TGTGCCAGCCATTACCCAATCCAGGCTGGCTACACCTTC | CASHYPIQAGYTF | TRBJ1-2 | TRBV5-6 | - | -
TGTGCCAGCAGTGCTTTAGGGACGGGAAACACCATATATTTT | CASSALGTGNTIYF | TRBJ1-3 | TRBV6-1 | - | -
TGTGCCAGCAGCAACCGGGACGTATCGAATACGCAGTATTTT | CASSNRDVSNTQYF | TRBJ2-3 | TRBV7-9 | - | -
TGCGCCAGCAGCTTGGAGGGCAATTTGGGTGAAAAACTGTTTTTT | CASSLEGNLGEKLFF | TRBJ1-4 | TRBV5-1 | - | -
TGTGCCAGCGGAGACACTGAAGCTTTCTTT | CASGDTEAFF | TRBJ1-1 | TRBV6-6 | - | -
TGTGCCAGCTCACCGAGTCCGGATTATAGCAATCAGCCCCAGCATTTT | CASSPSPDYSNQPQHF | TRBJ1-5 | TRBV18 | - | -
TGCGCCAGCAGCTCTATACGGGGGGACGAGCAGTACTTC | CASSSIRGDEQYF | TRBJ2-7 | TRBV5-1 | TRBD2 | few
TGTGCCAGCAGCTCTGAAGGGAGCGGGGGGGCAATAGATACGCAGTATTTT | CASSSEGSGGAIDTQYF | TRBJ2-3 | TRBV5-4 | TRBD2 | -
TGTGCCAGCAGTTCAGGGGCGGGGGGCAATCAGCCCCAGCATTTT | CASSSGAGGNQPQHF | TRBJ1-5 | TRBV6-6 | - | -
TGCGCCAGCAGCGACAGGGGAGGGGATGAGCAGTTCTTC | CASSDRGGDEQFF | TRBJ2-1 | TRBV4-1 | - | once
TGTGCCAGCACGGGAGTAGGTCAAGGCTACACCTTC | CASTGVGQGYTF | TRBJ1-2 | TRBV6-1 | - | once
TGTGCCAGTAGTATCGCAGGGCGCGAGCAGTACTTC | CASSIAGREQYF | TRBJ2-7 | TRBV19 | - | -
TGTGCCTGGAGTGTACTAGCGGAGAGCACAGATACGCAGTATTTT | CAWSVLAESTDTQYF | TRBJ2-3 | TRBV30 | TRBD2 | few